These 29 T cell receptor beta chains were all obtained from the same sample, sequenced in a study of blood T cell repertoires in COVID-19. Libraries were prepared by immunoSEQ multiplex PCR; TCRdb keeps only in-frame clonotypes and omits some of them. Of approximately 75,000 clones in the sample, 80% were seen once. Sequencing used peripheral blood. All receptors derive from a man aged 50 to 60 with COVID-19, enrolled during active disease.

The chain's CDR3 is CASSQDRTGDHTDTQYF. The CDR3 DNA reads as TGCGCCAGCAGCCAAGATCGGACAGGGGACCACACAGATACGCAGTATTTT. The chain recombines TRBV4-1 with TRBJ2-3; 9 bases align to TRBD1. The CDR3 has 17 amino acids. J was trimmed by 2 bases and V by 0 bases; bases with no gene match: 6. The germline gives CDR1 MGHRA, CDR2 YSYEKL.

This clone was seen only a few times. For the CDR3, the DNA is TGTGCCAGCAGTCCTGGACAGGGAGAAGGACGCTACACCTTC. Protein: CASSPGQGEGRYTF. The rearrangement joins TRBV7-9 to TRBJ1-2, with 8 bases matching TRBD1. CDR1 is SEHNR and CDR2 is FQNEAQ in the germline V gene (reference sequence). The J segment lost 9 bases and the V segment lost 6 bases, leaving 12 bases of the junction unmatched. CDR3 length: 14 amino acids.

This clone was counted once. This chain links TRBV15 with TRBJ1-4; TRBD1 might be the D (5 bases). CDR1 and CDR2 (germline): LNHNV, YYDKDF (reference sequence). The CDR3 is 16 amino acids. With 0 bases removed from V and 5 bases from J, the gap between germline ends came to 13 bases. The CDR3 DNA reads as TGTGCCACCAGCAGAGATGGGAGGGGAATCAATGAAAAACTGTTTTTT. Translating gives CATSRDGRGINEKLFF.

The rearrangement joins TRBV2 to TRBJ1-5; D may be TRBD1 (6 bases). Germline V CDR1 and CDR2: SNHLY, FYNNEI. V gave up 6 bases and J gave up 3 bases, with 18 bases separating them. This CDR3 has 16 amino acids. CDR3 amino acids: CASSGGGQKNNQPQHF. The CDR3 region has the DNA TGTGCCAGCAGCGGGGGGGGACAAAAAAACAATCAGCCCCAGCATTTT. The entire variable domain, with the rest obtained from reference TRBV2 and TRBJ1-5, is as follows: EPEVTQTPSHQVTQMGQEVILRCVPISNHLYFYWYRQILGQKVEFLVSFYNNEISEKSEIFDDQFSVERPDGSNFTLKIRSTKLEDSAMYFCASSGGGQKNNQPQHFGDGTRLSIL.

The CDR3, as DNA: TGTGCCAGCAGCTCTAGACAGGACAGGGTTGGCGAGCAGTACTTC. As protein: CASSSRQDRVGEQYF. The chain carries TRBV7-9 and TRBJ2-7, with 8 nucleotides matching TRBD1. Trimming took 4 bases from V and 6 from J; bases not matched to a gene: 11. The CDR3 runs 15 residues. Germline CDR1 is SEHNR and CDR2 is FQNEAQ (reference sequence).

This clone was observed once. This chain joins TRBV5-4 and TRBJ2-1, with 12 bases matching TRBD2. This CDR3 is 17 amino acids long. Germline V CDR1 and CDR2: SGHNT, YYREEE (reference sequence). With V trimmed by 4 bases and J by 4 bases, 9 bases remained unmatched. The CDR3 region is CASSPDLAGGTYNEQFF. The CDR3, as DNA: TGTGCCAGCAGCCCCGATCTAGCGGGAGGGACATACAATGAGCAGTTCTTC.

The rearrangement uses TRBV30 and TRBJ1-5; D perhaps matches TRBD1 (5 bases). With 0 bases removed from V and 6 bases from J, the gap between germline ends came to 12 bases. This CDR3 comprises 14 residues. The V gene's germline CDR1 is GTSNPN and CDR2 SVGIG (reference sequence). Here the CDR3 reads CAWSVDSLGQPQHF. CDR3 bases: TGTGCCTGGAGTGTAGACAGTTTGGGTCAGCCCCAGCATTTT. The complete variable domain, with remaining parts taken from reference TRBV30 and TRBJ1-5, reads SQTIHQWPATLVQPVGSPLSLECTVEGTSNPNLYWYRQAAGRGLQLLFYSVGIGQISSEVPQNLSASRPQDRQFILSSKKLLLSDSGFYLCAWSVDSLGQPQHFGDGTRLSIL.

This clone was observed a single time. The V call is TRBV18, the J call TRBJ2-2; D not resolved. Germline values: CDR1 KGHSH, CDR2 LQKENI. Trimming shortened V by 2 bases and J by 2 bases, and 12 bases separated the two germline ends. This CDR3 spans 16 amino acids. Here the CDR3 DNA reads TGTGCCAGCTCACCATCCAGTCCGGGTAACACCGGGGAGCTGTTTTTT. This encodes CASSPSSPGNTGELFF. Full variable domain (outside the CDR3, taken from reference TRBV18 and TRBJ2-2): NAGVMQNPRHLVRRRGQEARLRCSPMKGHSHVYWYRQLPEEGLKFMVYLQKENIIDESGMPKERFSAEFPKEGPSILRIQQVVRGDSAAYFCASSPSSPGNTGELFFGEGSRLTVL.

The chain joins TRBV7-9 to TRBJ1-1; D is unclear. The CDR3 extends over 14 amino acids. Trimming left V 4 bases short and J 3 bases short, with 12 bases between. Germline-derived CDR1 and CDR2 are SEHNR and FQNEAQ (reference sequence). This CDR3 is CASSYGFGDTEAFF. In DNA form, the CDR3 reads TGTGCCAGCAGCTACGGGTTCGGGGACACTGAAGCTTTCTTT.

The CDR3 DNA follows: TGTGCCAGCAGCCAAGCCCAGGGGACTAACTATGGCTACACCTTC. Amino acid sequence: CASSQAQGTNYGYTF. This chain uses TRBV3-1 (or the pseudogene TRBV3-2) with TRBJ1-2; possible D gene TRBD1, 6 bases. V lost 1 base and J lost 0, with 9 bases in between. The CDR3 runs to 15 residues. Germline V lookup: CDR1 LGHDT, CDR2 YNNKEL (reference sequence).

The chain combines TRBV19 with TRBJ2-7; 11 bases are a match to TRBD2. Per the germline V gene, CDR1 is LNHDA and CDR2 is SQIVND (reference sequence). V dropped 5 bases and J dropped 1; count of bases not matched to a gene: 10. The CDR3 is made up of 17 amino acids. The CDR3: CASSLSGIAGGSYEQYF. The CDR3 nucleotides read TGTGCCAGTAGTCTATCCGGAATAGCGGGAGGGTCCTACGAGCAGTACTTC.

This clone was counted a single time. The V gene is TRBV29-1, the J gene TRBJ2-7; D uncertain. V dropped 3 bases and J dropped 6 bases, with 3 bases sitting between them. The CDR3 runs 9 residues. CDR1 SQVTM and CDR2 ANQGSEA come from the germline V gene. CDR3 sequence reads: CSVESEQYF. The CDR3 DNA reads as TGCAGCGTTGAGAGCGAGCAGTACTTC.

The V and J genes are TRBV28 and TRBJ2-7, with 13 bases that match TRBD2. The V gene end was trimmed by 6 bases and the J gene end by 7 bases; junction bases not matched to a gene: 9. Germline V gene sequence: CDR1 MDHEN, CDR2 SYDVKM. The CDR3 spans 15 residues. The CDR3 coding sequence is TGTGCCAGCAGCCCTCGGACTAGCGGGAGAGATGAGCAGTACTTC. Protein sequence: CASSPRTSGRDEQYF.

V usage is TRBV6-1 and J usage is TRBJ1-1; D is perhaps TRBD1 (5 bases). V was trimmed by 3 bases and J by 0 bases, leaving 8 bases between them. In germline, CDR1 is MNHNS, CDR2 SASEGT. This CDR3 contains 14 residues. In nucleotides, the CDR3 is TGTGCCAGCAGTGACAGGGCTATGAACACTGAAGCTTTCTTT. Its translation: CASSDRAMNTEAFF.

The rearrangement uses TRBV5-1 and TRBJ2-7; D might be TRBD2 (6 bases). This CDR3 comprises 14 residues. Looked up from germline, CDR1 is SGHRS and CDR2 is YFSETQ. V shed 6 bases and J shed 3 bases, with 16 bases lying between them. CDR3 nucleotide sequence: TGCGCCAGCAATAAGGACGGGGGTCGCTACGAGCAGTACTTC. Its protein is CASNKDGGRYEQYF.

The rearrangement links TRBV6-2 or TRBV6-3 to TRBJ2-7, with 9 bases aligning to TRBD2. Germline V gives CDR1 MNHEY, CDR2 SVGEGT. CDR3 size: 15 residues. Trimming removed 5 bases from V and 2 bases from J; junction bases left unmatched: 7. The CDR3 here is CASSVSGSLAYEQYF. The CDR3 nucleotides read TGTGCCAGCAGTGTTAGCGGGAGCCTCGCCTACGAGCAGTACTTC.

The chain employs TRBV30 and TRBJ2-1; 9 bases fit TRBD2. CDR1 GTSNPN and CDR2 SVGIG come from the germline V gene (reference sequence). V trimming: 3 bases; J trimming: 7 bases; junction bases outside the gene matches: 28. The CDR3 consists of 21 residues. CDR3 nucleotides: TGTGCCTGGAGCATCGTACGGCTTTTTGCTTCGGGAGATAGCGGGGGAAATGAGCAGTTCTTC. Its translation is CAWSIVRLFASGDSGGNEQFF.

The rearrangement joins TRBV9 to TRBJ2-1, with 7 positions matching TRBD2. The CDR3 runs 13 residues. The V and J ends lost 4 bases and 2 bases, in that order; junction bases with no gene match: 0. Germline CDR1 reads SGDLS; CDR2 reads YYNGEE. This CDR3 reads CASSSGAYNEQFF. The CDR3, as DNA: TGTGCCAGCAGCAGCGGGGCCTACAATGAGCAGTTCTTC.

The chain employs TRBV11-2 and TRBJ2-7; D might be TRBD2 (6 bases). The CDR3 runs to 15 residues. The germline V and J ends were trimmed by 5 bases and 1 base, with 15 bases remaining between them. Germline assignment: CDR1 SGHAT and CDR2 FQNNGV. DNA of the CDR3: TGTGCCAGCAGCGTTATTCATAGCGGATCCTACGAGCAGTACTTC. Its protein product is CASSVIHSGSYEQYF.

V gene TRBV24-1 combines with J gene TRBJ1-2; 7 bases are shared with TRBD1. The CDR3 length is 15 residues. V shed 5 bases and J 7 bases; nucleotides not matched to a gene: 12. Germline lookup yields CDR1 KGHDR and CDR2 SFDVKD. The CDR3 sequence: CATSAHKEAGGGYTF. Here the CDR3 DNA reads TGTGCCACCAGTGCCCATAAGGAGGCAGGGGGTGGCTACACCTTC.

This clone showed up many times. The chain combines TRBV6-6 with TRBJ2-3, with 11 positions matching TRBD2. This CDR3 has 14 residues. Trimming cost V 10 bases and J 4 bases; bases outside gene matches: 7. CDR1 and CDR2 from the germline V gene are MNHNY and SVGAGI (reference sequence). This CDR3 reads CATFSGRAPDTQYF. For the CDR3, the DNA is TGTGCCACCTTTAGCGGGAGGGCTCCAGATACGCAGTATTTT.

The genes are TRBV6-5 and TRBJ1-1, with D tentatively TRBD1 (5 bases). The germline V gene has CDR1 MNHEY and CDR2 SVGAGI. Trimming took off 2 bases at V and 4 bases at J, with 11 bases between the two ends. The CDR3 is 14 residues long. The CDR3 protein is CASSYGRGGTEAFF. DNA of the CDR3: TGTGCCAGCAGTTACGGGAGGGGCGGCACTGAAGCTTTCTTT.

The chain employs TRBV28 and TRBJ2-2; 11 bases map to TRBD2. This CDR3 comprises 16 residues. J lost 2 bases, V lost 5 bases, and 4 bases had no gene match. CDR1 and CDR2 from the germline V gene are MDHEN and SYDVKM. The CDR3 protein is CASSKLAGGNTGELFF. The CDR3 DNA sequence: TGTGCCAGCAGTAAGCTAGCGGGAGGAAACACCGGGGAGCTGTTTTTT.

This clone was recorded a few times. The chain uses TRBV28 and TRBJ2-7; possibly TRBD2 for D (5 bases). The length of the CDR3 is 12 residues. The V end lost 6 bases, the J end lost 3 bases, and 9 bases lay between the germline ends. Germline values: CDR1 MDHEN, CDR2 SYDVKM. CDR3 loop: CASSRGFYEQYF. CDR3 DNA: TGTGCCAGCAGCCGGGGATTCTACGAGCAGTACTTC.

The V gene is TRBV30, the J gene TRBJ1-1, with D maybe TRBD1 (6 bases). The CDR3 has 15 amino acids. V dropped 4 bases and J dropped 1 base, with 16 bases sitting between them. CDR1 is GTSNPN and CDR2 is SVGIG in the germline V gene (reference sequence). The CDR3 DNA follows: TGTGCCTGGACCCCTCCCGGGACATCGAACACTGAAGCTTTCTTT. Translated, it gives CAWTPPGTSNTEAFF.

The chain employs TRBV6-5 and TRBJ2-5; possibly TRBD1 for D (5 bases). CDR1 is MNHEY, CDR2 SVGAGI, per germline. V was cut by 6 bases and J by 3 bases, with 14 bases left in between. This CDR3 comprises 14 residues. The CDR3 spells CASRGAAFKETQYF. DNA of the CDR3: TGTGCCAGCAGAGGGGCAGCGTTTAAAGAGACCCAGTACTTC.

The rearrangement uses TRBV6-6 and TRBJ1-3; 8 bases fit TRBD1. After removal of 6 bases from V and 3 bases from J, the junction contained 7 bases not matched to a gene. Germline V gene data show CDR1 as MNHNY and CDR2 as SVGAGI (reference sequence). The CDR3 is 15 residues long. The CDR3 sequence: CASSRFGTGGNTIYF. The CDR3 region has the DNA TGTGCCAGCAGCCGTTTTGGGACAGGTGGAAACACCATATATTTT.

The chain uses TRBV5-1 and TRBJ1-1; D remains ambiguous. V was trimmed by 1 base and J by 1 base, leaving 11 bases between them. The germline gives CDR1 SGHRS, CDR2 YFSETQ. The CDR3 is made up of 15 amino acids. CDR3 sequence reads: CASSLRQAGNTEAFF. CDR3 in DNA: TGCGCCAGCAGCTTGCGTCAAGCAGGGAACACTGAAGCTTTCTTT. Looking up the rest from reference TRBV5-1 and TRBJ1-1 gives the full variable domain: KAGVTQTPRYLIKTRGQQVTLSCSPISGHRSVSWYQQTPGQGLQFLFEYFSETQRNKGNFPGRFSGRQFSNSRSEMNVSTLELGDSALYLCASSLRQAGNTEAFFGQGTRLTVV.

This chain joins TRBV28 and TRBJ2-2, with a tentative D call TRBD1 (6 bases). CDR1 and CDR2 from the germline V gene are MDHEN and SYDVKM. V was trimmed by 4 bases and J by 0 bases, leaving 12 bases between them. This CDR3 spans 16 amino acids. Written as DNA, the CDR3 is TGTGCCAGCAGTTCCTCCGGGACACCGAACACCGGGGAGCTGTTTTTT. Translated: CASSSSGTPNTGELFF.